This TCR beta chain originates from a study of blood T cell repertoires in COVID-19. The wider study: Samples taken during acute and convalescent COVID-19 were collected in the United States, Italy and Spain. PBMCs, B-cell-depleted T cells, or T cells were the source of the cDNA or gDNA that made up the material.

The V and J ends lost 1 base and 8 bases respectively, with 15 bases between them. The CDR3 covers 15 residues. Germline lookup yields CDR1 SGHVS and CDR2 FNYEAQ. TCRdb keeps only in-frame clones here, not all; method: immunoSEQ multiplex PCR. The table records around 430,000 clones, 70% to 90% of them present only once. The chain links TRBV7-6 to TRBJ2-1, with D uncertain. Sequencing input: peripheral blood. This TCR was recovered from a woman aged 50 to 65 with COVID-19, enrolled during active disease. In nucleotides, the CDR3 is TGTGCCAGCAGCTTAGAAGCGAACCCCGCTCATGAGCAGTTCTTC. Translated, it gives CASSLEANPAHEQFF.